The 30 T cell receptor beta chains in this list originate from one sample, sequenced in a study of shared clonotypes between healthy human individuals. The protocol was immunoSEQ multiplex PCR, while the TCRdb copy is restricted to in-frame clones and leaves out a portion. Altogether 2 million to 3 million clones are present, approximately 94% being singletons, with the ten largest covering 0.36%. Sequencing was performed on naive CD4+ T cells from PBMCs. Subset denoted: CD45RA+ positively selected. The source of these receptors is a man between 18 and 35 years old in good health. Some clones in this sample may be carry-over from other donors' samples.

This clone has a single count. CDR3 region: CAWSVVGWYYF. The CDR3 coding sequence is TGTGCCTGGAGTGTAGTGGGTTGGTACTACTTC. This rearrangement joins TRBV30 to TRBJ2-7; D is unclear. Germline CDR1 and CDR2: GTSNPN and SVGIG (reference sequence). The CDR3 sequence is 11 residues long. The ends were cut back, 0 bases at V and 13 bases at J, with 13 bases in the middle.

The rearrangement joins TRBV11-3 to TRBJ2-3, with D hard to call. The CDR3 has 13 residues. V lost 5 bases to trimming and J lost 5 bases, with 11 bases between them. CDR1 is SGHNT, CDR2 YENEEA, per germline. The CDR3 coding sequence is TGTGCCAGCAGCCAAAGCTTAGGAGATACGCAGTATTTT. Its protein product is CASSQSLGDTQYF.

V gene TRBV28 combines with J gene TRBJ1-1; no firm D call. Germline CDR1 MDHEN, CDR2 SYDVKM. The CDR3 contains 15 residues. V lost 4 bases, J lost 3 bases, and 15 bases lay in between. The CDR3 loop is CASSSPGRADTEAFF. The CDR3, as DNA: TGTGCCAGCAGTTCCCCCGGACGGGCGGACACTGAAGCTTTCTTT.

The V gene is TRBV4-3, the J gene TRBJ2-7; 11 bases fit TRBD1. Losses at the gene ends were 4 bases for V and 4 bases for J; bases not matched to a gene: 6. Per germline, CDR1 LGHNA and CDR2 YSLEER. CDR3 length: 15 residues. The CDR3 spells CASSRSGTGGYEQYF. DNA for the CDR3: TGCGCCAGCAGCCGTTCCGGGACAGGGGGTTACGAGCAGTACTTC.

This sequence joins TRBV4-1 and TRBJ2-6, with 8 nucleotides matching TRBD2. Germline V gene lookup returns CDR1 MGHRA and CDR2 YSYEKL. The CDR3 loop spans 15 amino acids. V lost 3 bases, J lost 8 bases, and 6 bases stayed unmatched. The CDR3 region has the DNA TGCGCCAGCAGCCAGCTGGGACTAGAATCCAACGTCCTGACTTTC. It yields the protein CASSQLGLESNVLTF.

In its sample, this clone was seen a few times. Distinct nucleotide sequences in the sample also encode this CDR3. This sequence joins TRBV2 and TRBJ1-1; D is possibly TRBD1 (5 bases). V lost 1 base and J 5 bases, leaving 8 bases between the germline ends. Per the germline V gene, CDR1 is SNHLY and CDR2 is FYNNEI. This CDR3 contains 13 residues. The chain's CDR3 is CASSEGGWTEAFF. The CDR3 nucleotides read TGTGCCAGCAGTGAAGGGGGCTGGACTGAAGCTTTCTTT.

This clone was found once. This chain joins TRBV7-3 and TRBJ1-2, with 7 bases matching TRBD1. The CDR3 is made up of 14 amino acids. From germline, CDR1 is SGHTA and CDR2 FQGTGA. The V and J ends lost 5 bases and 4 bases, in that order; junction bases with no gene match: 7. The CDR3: CASSPAGGVYGYTF. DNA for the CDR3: TGTGCCAGCAGCCCGGCAGGGGGGGTCTATGGCTACACCTTC.

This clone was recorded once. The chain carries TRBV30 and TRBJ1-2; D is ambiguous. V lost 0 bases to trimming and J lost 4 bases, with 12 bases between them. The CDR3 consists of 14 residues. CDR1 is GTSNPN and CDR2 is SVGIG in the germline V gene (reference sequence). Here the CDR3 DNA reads TGTGCCTGGAGTGTAACCCCGCGGAGCTATGGCTACACCTTC. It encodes CAWSVTPRSYGYTF.

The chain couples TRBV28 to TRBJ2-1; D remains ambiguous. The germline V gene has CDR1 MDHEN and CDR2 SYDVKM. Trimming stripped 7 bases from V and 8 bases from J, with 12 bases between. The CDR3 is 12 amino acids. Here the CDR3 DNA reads TGTGCCAGCACCTCGCGAGGCTATGAGCAGTTCTTC. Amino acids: CASTSRGYEQFF. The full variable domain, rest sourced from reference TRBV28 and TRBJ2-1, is DVKVTQSSRYLVKRTGEKVFLECVQDMDHENMFWYRQDPGLGLRLIYFSYDVKMKEKGDIPEGYSVSREKKERFSLILESASTNQTSMYLCASTSRGYEQFFGPGTRLTVL.

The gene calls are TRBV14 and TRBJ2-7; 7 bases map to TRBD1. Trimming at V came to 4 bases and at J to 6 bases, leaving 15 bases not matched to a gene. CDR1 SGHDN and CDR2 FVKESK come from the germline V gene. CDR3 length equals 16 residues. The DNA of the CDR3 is TGTGCCAGCAGCCGAGGGTCCGAGACAGGGTGGTTCGAGCAGTACTTC. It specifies CASSRGSETGWFEQYF.

CDR3 sequence reads: CASGLGLVPDTQYF. For the CDR3, the DNA is TGTGCTAGTGGTCTTGGACTGGTCCCAGATACGCAGTATTTT. The J gene is TRBJ2-3, the V gene TRBV12-5, with a tentative D call TRBD2 (5 bases). Germline lookup yields CDR1 LGHNT and CDR2 FRNRAP. The ends were cut back, 5 bases at V and 4 bases at J, with 13 bases in the middle. The CDR3 has 14 residues.

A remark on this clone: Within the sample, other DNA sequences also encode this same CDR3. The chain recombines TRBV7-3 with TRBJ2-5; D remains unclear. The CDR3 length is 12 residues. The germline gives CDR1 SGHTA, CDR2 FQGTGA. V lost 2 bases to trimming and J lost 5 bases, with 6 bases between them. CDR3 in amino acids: CASSLLGETQYF. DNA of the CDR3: TGTGCCAGCAGCTTATTGGGCGAGACCCAGTACTTC. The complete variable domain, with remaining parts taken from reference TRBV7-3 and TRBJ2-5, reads GAGVSQTPSNKVTEKGKYVELRCDPISGHTALYWYRQSLGQGPEFLIYFQGTGAADDSGLPNDRFFAVRPEGSVSTLKIQRTERGDSAVYLCASSLLGETQYFGPGTRLLVL.

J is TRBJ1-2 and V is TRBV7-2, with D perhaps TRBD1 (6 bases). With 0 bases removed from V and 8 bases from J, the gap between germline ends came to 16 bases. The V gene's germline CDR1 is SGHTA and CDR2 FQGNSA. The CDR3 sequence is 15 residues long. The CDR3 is CASSLARDTAYGYTF. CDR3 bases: TGTGCCAGCAGCTTAGCCCGGGACACCGCCTACGGCTACACCTTC.

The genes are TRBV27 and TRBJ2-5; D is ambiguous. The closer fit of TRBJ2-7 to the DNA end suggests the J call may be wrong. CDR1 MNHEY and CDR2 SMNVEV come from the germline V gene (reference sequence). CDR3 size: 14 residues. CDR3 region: CASSLLAGSYEQYF. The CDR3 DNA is TGTGCCAGCAGTTTACTTGCCGGTTCCTACGAGCAGTACTTC.

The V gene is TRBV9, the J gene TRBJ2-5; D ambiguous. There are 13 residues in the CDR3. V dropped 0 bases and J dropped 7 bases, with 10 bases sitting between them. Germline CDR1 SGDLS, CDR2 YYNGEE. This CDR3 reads CASSVEGDGTQYF. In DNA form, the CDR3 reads TGTGCCAGCAGCGTAGAAGGAGACGGGACCCAGTACTTC. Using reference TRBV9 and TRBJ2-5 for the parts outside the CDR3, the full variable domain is DSGVTQTPKHLITATGQRVTLRCSPRSGDLSVYWYQQSLDQGLQFLIQYYNGEERAKGNILERFSAQQFPDLHSELNLSSLELGDSALYFCASSVEGDGTQYFGPGTRLLVL.

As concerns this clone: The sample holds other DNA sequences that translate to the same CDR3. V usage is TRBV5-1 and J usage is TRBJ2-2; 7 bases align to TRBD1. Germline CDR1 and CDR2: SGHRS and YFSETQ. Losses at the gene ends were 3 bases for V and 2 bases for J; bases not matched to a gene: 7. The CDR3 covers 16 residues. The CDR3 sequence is CASSSTGTANTGELFF. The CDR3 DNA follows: TGCGCCAGCAGCTCGACCGGGACAGCCAACACCGGGGAGCTGTTTTTT.

The CDR3 loop is CASRGTGDNQPQHF. The CDR3 DNA sequence: TGTGCCAGCAGGGGCACCGGGGACAATCAGCCCCAGCATTTT. The V gene is TRBV6-1, the J gene TRBJ1-5; D is unclear. The CDR3 extends over 14 amino acids. Germline V gene lookup returns CDR1 MNHNS and CDR2 SASEGT. Deletions cut 6 bases from V and 3 bases from J, with 12 bases between.

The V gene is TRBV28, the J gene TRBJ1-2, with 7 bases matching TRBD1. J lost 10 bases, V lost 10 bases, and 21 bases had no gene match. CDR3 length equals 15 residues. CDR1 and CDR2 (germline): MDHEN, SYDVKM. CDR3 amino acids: CAISGQAPPLEFYTF. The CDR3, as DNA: TGTGCCATAAGTGGACAGGCCCCCCCCTTGGAGTTCTACACCTTC.

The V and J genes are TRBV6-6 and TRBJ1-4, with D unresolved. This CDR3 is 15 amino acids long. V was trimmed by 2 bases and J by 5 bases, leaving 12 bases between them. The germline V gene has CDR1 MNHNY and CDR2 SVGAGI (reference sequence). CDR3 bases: TGTGCCAGCAGTTACCCAGGACTGGGAAATGAAAAACTGTTTTTT. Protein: CASSYPGLGNEKLFF.

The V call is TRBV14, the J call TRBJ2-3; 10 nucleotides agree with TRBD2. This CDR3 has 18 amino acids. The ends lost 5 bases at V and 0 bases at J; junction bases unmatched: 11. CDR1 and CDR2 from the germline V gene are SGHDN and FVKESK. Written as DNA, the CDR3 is TGTGCCAGCAGCAGTGTCCCCGATAGCGGGGGGAGCACAGATACGCAGTATTTT. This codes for CASSSVPDSGGSTDTQYF.

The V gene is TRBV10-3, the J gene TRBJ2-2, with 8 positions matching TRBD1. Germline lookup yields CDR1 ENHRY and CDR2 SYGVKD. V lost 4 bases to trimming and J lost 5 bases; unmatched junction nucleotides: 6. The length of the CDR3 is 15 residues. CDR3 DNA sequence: TGTGCCATCAGTGCTGGGGACAGGTTTACCGGGGAGCTGTTTTTT. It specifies CAISAGDRFTGELFF.

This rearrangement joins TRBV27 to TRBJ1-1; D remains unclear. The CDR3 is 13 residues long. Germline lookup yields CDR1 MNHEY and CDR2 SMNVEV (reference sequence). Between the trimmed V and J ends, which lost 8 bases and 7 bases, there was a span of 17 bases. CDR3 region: CASCTWAGDEAFF. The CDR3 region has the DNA TGTGCCAGCTGCACTTGGGCCGGGGATGAAGCTTTCTTT.

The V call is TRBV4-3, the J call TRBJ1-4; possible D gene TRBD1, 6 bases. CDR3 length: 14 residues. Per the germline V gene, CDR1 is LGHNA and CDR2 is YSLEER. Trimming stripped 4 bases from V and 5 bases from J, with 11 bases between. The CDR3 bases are TGCGCCAGCAGCCCACAGGGTTTAAATGAAAAACTGTTTTTT. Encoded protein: CASSPQGLNEKLFF.

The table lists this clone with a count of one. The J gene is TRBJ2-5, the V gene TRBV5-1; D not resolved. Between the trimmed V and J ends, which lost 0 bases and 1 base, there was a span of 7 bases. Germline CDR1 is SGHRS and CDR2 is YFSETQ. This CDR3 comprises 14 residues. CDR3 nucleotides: TGCGCCAGCAGCTTGGCCGCAGCCCAAGAGACCCAGTACTTC. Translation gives CASSLAAAQETQYF. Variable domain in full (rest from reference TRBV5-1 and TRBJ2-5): KAGVTQTPRYLIKTRGQQVTLSCSPISGHRSVSWYQQTPGQGLQFLFEYFSETQRNKGNFPGRFSGRQFSNSRSEMNVSTLELGDSALYLCASSLAAAQETQYFGPGTRLLVL.

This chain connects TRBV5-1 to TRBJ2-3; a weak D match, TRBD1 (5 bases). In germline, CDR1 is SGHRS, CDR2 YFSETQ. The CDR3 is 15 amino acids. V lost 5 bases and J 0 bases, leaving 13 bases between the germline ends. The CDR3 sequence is CASRTEPFSTDTQYF. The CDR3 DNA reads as TGCGCCAGCAGGACAGAACCTTTTAGCACAGATACGCAGTATTTT. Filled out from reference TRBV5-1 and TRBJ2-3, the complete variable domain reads KAGVTQTPRYLIKTRGQQVTLSCSPISGHRSVSWYQQTPGQGLQFLFEYFSETQRNKGNFPGRFSGRQFSNSRSEMNVSTLELGDSALYLCASRTEPFSTDTQYFGPGTRLTVL.

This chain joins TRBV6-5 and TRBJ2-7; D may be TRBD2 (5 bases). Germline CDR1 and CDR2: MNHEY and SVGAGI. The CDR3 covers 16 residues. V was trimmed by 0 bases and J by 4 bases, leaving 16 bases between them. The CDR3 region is CASSYSIPGNPYEQYF. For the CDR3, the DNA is TGTGCCAGCAGTTACTCGATTCCGGGGAACCCGTACGAGCAGTACTTC.

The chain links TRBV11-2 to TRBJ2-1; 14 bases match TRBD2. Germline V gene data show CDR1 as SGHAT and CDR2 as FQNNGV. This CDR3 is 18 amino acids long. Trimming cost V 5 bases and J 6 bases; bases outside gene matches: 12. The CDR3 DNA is TGTGCCAGCAGCCCGGGACTAGCGGGAGCCCACGCCGGCAATGAGCAGTTCTTC. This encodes CASSPGLAGAHAGNEQFF.

For the CDR3, the DNA is TGCGCCAGCAACGGACAGGTGGACACTGAAGCTTTCTTT. It encodes CASNGQVDTEAFF. The chain is built from TRBV5-1 and TRBJ1-1, with 7 bases lining up with TRBD1. The CDR3 runs 13 residues. In germline, CDR1 is SGHRS, CDR2 YFSETQ. V lost 6 bases, J lost 3 bases, and 5 bases stayed unmatched.

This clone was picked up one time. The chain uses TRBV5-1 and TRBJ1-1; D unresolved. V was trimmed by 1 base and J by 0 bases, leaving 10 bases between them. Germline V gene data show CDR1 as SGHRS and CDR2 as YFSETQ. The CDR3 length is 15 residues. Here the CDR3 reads CASSLMGSMNTEAFF. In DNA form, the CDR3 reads TGCGCCAGCAGCTTGATGGGCAGCATGAACACTGAAGCTTTCTTT.

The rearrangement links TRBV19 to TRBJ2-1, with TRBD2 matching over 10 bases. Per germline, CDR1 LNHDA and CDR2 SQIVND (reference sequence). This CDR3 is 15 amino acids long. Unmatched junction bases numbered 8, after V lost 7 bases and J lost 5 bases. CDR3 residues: CASISSGSGNNEQFF. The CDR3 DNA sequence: TGTGCCAGTATATCTAGCGGGAGTGGAAACAATGAGCAGTTCTTC.